What follows are 7 T cell receptor beta chains derived from one specimen sequenced in a study of blood T cell repertoires in COVID-19. Produced via immunoSEQ multiplex PCR; TCRdb's table is partial and in-frame only. The sample has under 300,000 clones; roughly 88% are singletons. The source material was peripheral blood. Every receptor here comes from a woman aged 70 to 79 with acute or convalescent COVID-19.

The chain uses TRBV5-6 and TRBJ1-6; weak D call: TRBD1 (5 bases). The germline V gene encodes CDR1 SGHDT and CDR2 YYEEEE. The V end lost 4 bases, the J end lost 0 bases, and 14 bases lay between the germline ends. This CDR3 has 17 residues. CDR3 coding DNA: TGTGCCAGCAGCCTAGGGGCCGGAAGCTCCTATAATTCACCCCTCCACTTT. As protein: CASSLGAGSSYNSPLHF.

This rearrangement joins TRBV3-1 (or the pseudogene TRBV3-2) to TRBJ2-1; 11 nucleotides match TRBD1. Per germline, CDR1 LGHDT and CDR2 YNNKEL (reference sequence). V gave up 4 bases and J gave up 5 bases; unmatched junction bases: 7. The CDR3 loop spans 16 amino acids. CDR3 region: CASSPHPGQGDNEQFF. CDR3 coding DNA: TGTGCCAGCAGCCCCCATCCGGGACAGGGGGACAATGAGCAGTTCTTC.

The chain is built from TRBV3-1 (or the pseudogene TRBV3-2) and TRBJ2-2, with TRBD1 matching 7 bases. CDR1 and CDR2 from the germline V gene are LGHDT and YNNKEL (reference sequence). CDR3 length: 19 amino acids. J lost 1 base, V lost 2 bases, and 13 bases had no gene match. The CDR3 loop is CASSQLRSDRALNTGELFF. Written as DNA, the CDR3 is TGTGCCAGCAGCCAACTCCGGAGTGACAGGGCTTTGAACACCGGGGAGCTGTTTTTT.

This clone has only a few counts. J is TRBJ1-1 and V is TRBV2; D unresolved. From germline, CDR1 is SNHLY and CDR2 FYNNEI. The CDR3 has 12 amino acids. V lost 1 base, J lost 12 bases, and 12 bases lay in between. This CDR3 reads CASSEEALGSFF. Written as DNA, the CDR3 is TGTGCCAGCAGTGAAGAGGCGCTCGGGTCTTTCTTT. Looking up the rest from reference TRBV2 and TRBJ1-1 gives the full variable domain: EPEVTQTPSHQVTQMGQEVILRCVPISNHLYFYWYRQILGQKVEFLVSFYNNEISEKSEIFDDQFSVERPDGSNFTLKIRSTKLEDSAMYFCASSEEALGSFFGQGTRLTVV.

This rearrangement joins TRBV11-2 to TRBJ1-1; D unresolved. The germline V gene has CDR1 SGHAT and CDR2 FQNNGV. The CDR3 has 12 residues. V dropped 5 bases and J dropped 6 bases, with 10 bases sitting between them. The CDR3 nucleotides are TGTGCCAGCAGCGCGGGTGGGCCTGAAGCTTTCTTT. Protein sequence: CASSAGGPEAFF. Full variable domain (rest looked up from reference TRBV11-2 and TRBJ1-1): EAGVAQSPRYKIIEKRQSVAFWCNPISGHATLYWYQQILGQGPKLLIQFQNNGVVDDSQLPKDRFSAERLKGVDSTLKIQPAKLEDSAVYLCASSAGGPEAFFGQGTRLTVV.

This rearrangement joins TRBV5-4 to TRBJ2-1, with 13 bases that match TRBD2. J gave up 8 bases and V 4 bases, and 6 bases lay outside the gene matches. The CDR3 contains 15 residues. Germline V gene data show CDR1 as SGHNT and CDR2 as YYREEE (reference sequence). DNA of the CDR3: TGTGCCAGCAGCCCGGGGACTAGCGGGATCGATGAGCAGTTCTTC. This codes for CASSPGTSGIDEQFF.

The genes are TRBV29-1 and TRBJ1-2; maybe TRBD1 (6 bases). Germline loops: CDR1 SQVTM, CDR2 ANQGSEA. V gave up 0 bases and J gave up 7 bases, with 12 bases separating them. The CDR3 contains 13 residues. Here the CDR3 reads CSVEEGAGVGYTF. CDR3 nucleotide sequence: TGCAGCGTTGAAGAAGGGGCAGGGGTTGGCTACACCTTC.